Included here is one TCR beta chain sequence, with context. Antigen specificity is unknown. A sample-barcoded 5' primer and a J-beta primer mix were used in a second PCR of about 7 to 12 cycles. TCRdb ran MiXCR on the 5' RACE reads and lists one entry per CDR3 protein. Of 1.4 million to 1.5 million distinct CDR3 sequences listed, 42% were seen once; the top ten hold around 8%. This entry belongs to a study of blood T cells in healthy people across ages. Study observations and caveats: Samples with more naive T cells showed higher observed beta diversity.

Germline trimming cut 6 bases from V and 6 bases from J; bases unmatched to any gene: 10. This CDR3 region has 13 residues. In germline, CDR1 is DFQATT, CDR2 SNEGSKA (reference sequence). The TCR originated in a woman between 18 and 29 years old in good health. This sequence joins TRBV20-1 and TRBJ1-1; 7 positions agree with TRBD1. Sequenced: blood. The CDR3 DNA reads as TGCAGTGCAGAACAGGGGAGCGGTGCTGAAGCTTTCTTT. It codes for CSAEQGSGAEAFF.